This TCR beta chain was identified during a study of T cells in Graves' hyperthyroidism and ophthalmopathy. The TCR beta CDR3 regions underwent amplification using RNA transcripts as the source. RT-PCR in the first round (using the HTBI primer set) targeted the TCR CDR3. MiXCR was run by TCRdb on the multiplex PCR reads, yielding one entry per CDR3 protein. Of around 300,000 distinct CDR3 sequences listed, roughly 13% are singletons. Germline CDR1 MNHEY, CDR2 SMNVEV (reference sequence). The junction had 10 bases not matched to a gene; V was cut back by 5 bases and J by 5 bases. The CDR3 loop spans 15 amino acids. The sample holds many counts of this clonotype.

V gene TRBV27 combines with J gene TRBJ2-5, with TRBD1 matching over 8 bases. Sequenced material: blood. The clonotype was recovered from a woman aged 30 to 39 with Graves' hyperthyroidism that later progressed to Graves' ophthalmopathy. CDR3 region: CASSPQTGDGETQYF. CDR3 nucleotides: TGTGCCAGCAGTCCCCAGACAGGGGACGGGGAGACCCAGTACTTC.